Presented here are 17 T cell receptor beta chains from one specimen sequenced in a study of blood T cells in healthy people across ages. A second PCR of about 6 to 12 cycles used a sample-barcoded 5' primer and a J-beta primer mix. TCRdb reprocessed the 5' RACE reads with MiXCR, giving one entry per CDR3 protein. Found here are approximately 810,000 distinct CDR3 sequences, about 30% of them singletons; the top ten hold 15% to 20%. Sequencing was performed on blood. The receptors derive from a woman older than 75 in good health.

This clonotype has at least ten counts. The rearrangement joins TRBV7-2 to TRBJ2-1, with TRBD2 matching over 8 bases. With 3 bases clipped from V and 5 bases from J, the junction kept 3 bases outside the gene matches. Germline V CDR1 and CDR2: SGHTA, FQGNSA. The CDR3 covers 14 residues. DNA of the CDR3: TGTGCCAGCAGCTTTCCGGGGGGGGACAATGAGCAGTTCTTC. It yields the protein CASSFPGGDNEQFF.

This sequence joins TRBV5-1 and TRBJ2-6, with 9 bases fitting TRBD1. Germline V gene data show CDR1 as SGHRS and CDR2 as YFSETQ. V was pared by 8 bases and J by 2 bases, with 5 bases of the junction left unmatched. CDR3 length: 15 residues. The CDR3 region has the DNA TGCGCCAGTTCACAGGGGGCAGCTGGGGCCAACGTCCTGACTTTC. Its protein product is CASSQGAAGANVLTF.

In this sample, this clonotype turned up many times. The genes are TRBV7-2 and TRBJ2-5, with D unclear. The CDR3 loop spans 12 amino acids. The V gene's germline CDR1 is SGHTA and CDR2 FQGNSA. Trimming removed 2 bases at V and 4 bases at J, with 5 bases between. The CDR3 region is CASSLWGETQYF. In DNA, the CDR3 is TGTGCCAGCAGCTTATGGGGAGAGACCCAGTACTTC.

Regarding this clonotype: Relative to the germline gene, one junction end is altered; a read error may explain this. V is TRBV7-6 and J is TRBJ2-3; 10 nucleotides agree with TRBD2. The CDR3 loop spans 16 amino acids. Germline values: CDR1 SGHVS, CDR2 FNYEAQ. The CDR3 loop is CAGSHVAGGLTDTQYF. The CDR3 nucleotides are TGTGCCGGCAGCCATGTAGCGGGGGGACTCACAGATACGCAGTATTTT.

This clonotype has more than one count but fewer than ten. This rearrangement joins TRBV18 to TRBJ2-3, with 9 bases matching TRBD2. V gave up 6 bases and J gave up 6 bases; unmatched junction bases: 4. CDR3 length: 13 residues. Germline V gene lookup returns CDR1 KGHSH and CDR2 LQKENI. CDR3 DNA sequence: TGTGCCAGCTCCGGGACTAGCAGTGATACGCAGTATTTT. Translation: CASSGTSSDTQYF.

In this sample, this clonotype turned up many times. This sequence joins TRBV20-1 and TRBJ2-1, with TRBD2 matching over 8 bases. V lost 0 bases to trimming and J lost 9 bases; unmatched junction nucleotides: 16. The CDR3 has 17 residues. Looked up from germline, CDR1 is DFQATT and CDR2 is SNEGSKA (reference sequence). The CDR3: CSARETARGGRGSEQFF. The DNA of the CDR3 is TGCAGTGCTAGAGAGACTGCCCGGGGGGGCCGGGGAAGTGAGCAGTTCTTC.

This clonotype appeared many times. The rearrangement links TRBV12-5 to TRBJ2-5; 7 bases match TRBD2. The CDR3 length is 17 residues. V lost 2 bases and J lost 5; bases outside the gene matches: 14. Germline V lookup: CDR1 LGHNT, CDR2 FRNRAP. CDR3 residues: CASGLNSGGEYWETQYF. CDR3 nucleotide sequence: TGTGCTAGTGGTTTGAATTCGGGGGGAGAATATTGGGAGACCCAGTACTTC.

The gene calls are TRBV29-1 and TRBJ2-7; possibly TRBD2 for D (6 bases). V lost 7 bases and J lost 7, with 14 bases in between. Germline V gene lookup returns CDR1 SQVTM and CDR2 ANQGSEA. This CDR3 has 11 residues. CDR3 region: CSGRDFVEQYF. The CDR3 bases are TGCAGCGGCCGGGACTTTGTTGAGCAGTACTTC.

Regarding this clonotype: Just one base apart from a much larger clone, this may be a read error. This chain links TRBV7-9 with TRBJ1-1; D is perhaps TRBD1 (5 bases). Germline V gives CDR1 SEHNR, CDR2 FQNEAQ (reference sequence). Between the trimmed V and J ends, which lost 7 bases and 10 bases, there was a span of 16 bases. The CDR3 contains 12 residues. CDR3 sequence (DNA): TGTGCCAGCAACGCAACGTGGGGGGGAGCTTTCTTT. This codes for CASNATWGGAFF.

This clonotype was seen more than once but under ten times. The rearrangement uses TRBV6-4 and TRBJ2-3; 12 nucleotides match TRBD2. This CDR3 has 17 amino acids. Per germline, CDR1 MRHNA and CDR2 SNTAGT. Trimming removed 2 bases from V and 1 base from J; junction bases left unmatched: 4. The CDR3 is CASSDPRTSGGTDTQYF. The CDR3 DNA is TGTGCCAGCAGTGACCCGCGGACTAGCGGGGGCACAGATACGCAGTATTTT.

The chain employs TRBV4-3 and TRBJ2-2; 7 bases are shared with TRBD1. CDR1 and CDR2 (germline): LGHNA, YSLEER. CDR3 size: 16 residues. The J segment lost 5 bases and the V segment lost 1 base, leaving 7 bases of the junction unmatched. The CDR3 DNA reads TGCGCCAGCAGCCAAGGAGGCAGGGGGTATACCGGGGAGCTGTTTTTT. Translation: CASSQGGRGYTGELFF.

Notes on this clonotype: A much larger clone lies one base from this, so it may be a read error. The CDR3 bases are TGTGCCAGCTTCCGGGAGGGAGCAGACTACGAGCAGTACTTC. This gives the protein CASFREGADYEQYF. The chain recombines TRBV28 with TRBJ2-5, with 8 bases aligning to TRBD2. The DNA end is more similar to TRBJ2-7, so the J call may be wrong. The germline gives CDR1 MDHEN, CDR2 SYDVKM. CDR3 size: 14 residues.

This clonotype came up once. V gene TRBV6-6 combines with J gene TRBJ1-2; D is ambiguous. Germline values: CDR1 MNHNY, CDR2 SVGAGI (reference sequence). V lost 6 bases and J lost 4, with 18 bases in between. This CDR3 region has 15 residues. The CDR3 spells CASSENLQTSYGYTF. The CDR3 DNA follows: TGTGCCAGCAGCGAAAACCTACAGACTAGCTATGGCTACACCTTC.

The V call is TRBV7-2, the J call TRBJ1-4, with D possibly matching TRBD1 (5 bases). Trimming stripped 1 base from V and 11 bases from J, with 20 bases between. This CDR3 has 16 residues. Germline V CDR1 and CDR2: SGHTA, FQGNSA. CDR3 DNA: TGTGCCAGCAGCTTAGTTGGGCGATCAGAGGGGAATAAACTGTTTTTT. Translation: CASSLVGRSEGNKLFF.

This clonotype was counted only a few times. The rearrangement links TRBV7-6 to TRBJ2-1; 10 bases agree with TRBD2. Trimming cost V 1 base and J 13 bases; bases outside gene matches: 7. CDR3 length: 14 residues. Germline V gives CDR1 SGHVS, CDR2 FNYEAQ. The chain's CDR3 is CASSLDPSGSAQFF. DNA for the CDR3: TGTGCCAGCAGCTTAGATCCTAGCGGGAGTGCTCAGTTCTTC.

The chain has TRBV7-2 and TRBJ1-6, with 8 bases matching TRBD1. V was pared by 2 bases and J by 8 bases, with 11 bases of the junction left unmatched. Looked up from germline, CDR1 is SGHTA and CDR2 is FQGNSA. The CDR3 runs to 17 residues. This CDR3 is CASSLTYSGQEDSPLHF. The CDR3 region has the DNA TGTGCCAGCAGCTTAACCTATTCGGGACAGGAGGATTCACCCCTCCACTTT.

This sequence joins TRBV20-1 and TRBJ2-4; D gene ambiguous. Germline CDR1 reads DFQATT; CDR2 reads SNEGSKA (reference sequence). The CDR3 runs to 11 residues. Trimming took 2 bases from V and 7 from J, leaving 6 bases between them. The CDR3 loop is CSARYSNIQYF. The CDR3 DNA reads TGCAGTGCTAGATATTCCAACATTCAGTACTTC.